Sequencing of this TCR beta chain was carried out in a study of cytomegalovirus exposure and HLA in healthy donors. Study-wide findings and caveats: The tendency of first-cohort TCR clusters to co-occur in the 120 or so validation repertoires was the finding of a later analysis. Generally TCR sequences proved uncommon, though certain public TCRs appeared in numerous donors.

From the 120-subject validation cohort, which was separate from the roughly 630-subject first cohort, the donors were drawn. Clones were read by immunoSEQ multiplex PCR, and TCRdb kept only the in-frame ones, dropping some. The table has 100,000 or so clones, more than 85% seen once. Germline assignment: CDR1 MNHEY and CDR2 SVGAGI. V dropped 4 bases and J dropped 5; count of bases not matched to a gene: 3. The CDR3 is made up of 14 amino acids. On this clone: What it binds is unknown.

What was sequenced was PBMCs. The TCR sequence derives from a woman under 30 in good health and CMV-seropositive. This rearrangement joins TRBV6-5 to TRBJ1-5, with 9 bases lining up with TRBD1. The CDR3 spells CASSSTGGYQPQHF. The CDR3 DNA reads TGTGCCAGCAGTTCGACAGGGGGATATCAGCCCCAGCATTTT.